The 21 T cell receptor beta chains below come from one sample, sequenced in a study of cytomegalovirus exposure and HLA in healthy donors. PCR was performed using 60 Vbeta and 13 Jbeta primers. Here immunoSEQ multiplex PCR was the method, and the copy in TCRdb shows in-frame clones only, minus some. Altogether approximately 98,000 clones are present, about 80% being singletons, with the ten largest covering approximately 9.9%. The source material was PBMCs. The source of these receptors is a man aged 18 to 29 in good health and CMV-seropositive.

This clone came up a few times. This chain joins TRBV27 and TRBJ2-3; 9 bases are a match to TRBD2. Germline V CDR1 and CDR2: MNHEY, SMNVEV (reference sequence). The CDR3 spans 15 residues. The junction had 9 bases not matched to a gene; V was cut back by 5 bases and J by 6 bases. CDR3 DNA: TGTGCCAGCAGTCCTATAGCGGGGGCGGAGGATACGCAGTATTTT. Amino acid sequence: CASSPIAGAEDTQYF.

This sequence joins TRBV5-4 and TRBJ2-3, with TRBD1 identical over 9 bases. The trim removed 3 bases at V and 4 bases at J, leaving 6 bases unmatched. The CDR3 totals 15 residues. Germline CDR1 SGHNT, CDR2 YYREEE (reference sequence). The CDR3 spells CASSSRDRASDTQYF. The CDR3 coding sequence is TGTGCCAGCAGCTCCCGGGACAGGGCCTCAGATACGCAGTATTTT.

This clone has only a few counts. A junction boundary mismatches the germline segment, possibly from a read error. This sequence joins TRBV5-4 and TRBJ1-4; D ambiguous. CDR1 SGHNT and CDR2 YYREEE come from the germline V gene (reference sequence). This CDR3 is 14 amino acids long. The CDR3 sequence: CASSLDGTNEKLFF. The CDR3 DNA follows: TGTGCCAGCAGCTTGGACGGAACTAACGAAAAACTGTTTTTT.

This clone has only a few counts. This rearrangement joins TRBV19 to TRBJ2-3, with D tentatively TRBD2 (6 bases). This CDR3 is 13 amino acids long. The V and J ends lost 5 bases and 3 bases respectively, with 9 bases between them. Germline V gene data show CDR1 as LNHDA and CDR2 as SQIVND (reference sequence). The CDR3 loop reads CASSVGGTDTQYF. The CDR3 DNA sequence: TGTGCCAGTAGTGTGGGGGGAACAGATACGCAGTATTTT.

V is TRBV7-9 and J is TRBJ1-1; 7 nucleotides align to TRBD1. J lost 0 bases, V lost 5 bases, and 6 bases had no gene match. Germline V CDR1 and CDR2: SEHNR, FQNEAQ (reference sequence). The CDR3 loop spans 15 amino acids. Here the CDR3 DNA reads TGTGCCAGCAGCGATACGACAGGGTTGAACACTGAAGCTTTCTTT. Translating it yields CASSDTTGLNTEAFF.

The V gene is TRBV9, the J gene TRBJ1-5, with no clear D. The CDR3 length is 12 residues. V shed 3 bases and J shed 5 bases, with 6 bases lying between them. Germline V gene lookup returns CDR1 SGDLS and CDR2 YYNGEE. The CDR3 nucleotides read TGTGCCAGCAGCGCGGGAGATCAGCCCCAGCATTTT. This translates into CASSAGDQPQHF.

This clone was seen only once. J is TRBJ1-6 and V is TRBV15; D is possibly TRBD1 (5 bases). Germline-derived CDR1 and CDR2 are LNHNV and YYDKDF (reference sequence). The CDR3 runs to 15 residues. The V end lost 0 bases, the J end lost 7 bases, and 10 bases lay between the germline ends. The CDR3: CATSRDRQGNSPLHF. DNA for the CDR3: TGTGCCACCAGCAGAGATCGCCAGGGAAATTCACCCCTCCACTTT.

The chain uses TRBV7-2 and TRBJ2-7, with TRBD2 matching over 13 bases. CDR3 size: 18 residues. Germline V gene data show CDR1 as SGHTA and CDR2 as FQGNSA. V gave up 0 bases and J gave up 2 bases; unmatched junction bases: 7. DNA of the CDR3: TGTGCCAGCAGCTTAGCTACTAGCGGGGGGGGCCTAACCTACGAGCAGTACTTC. Its translation: CASSLATSGGGLTYEQYF.

The chain carries TRBV6-6 and TRBJ2-5; 11 bases agree with TRBD2. This CDR3 region has 15 residues. Germline V lookup: CDR1 MNHNY, CDR2 SVGAGI (reference sequence). Trimming cost V 6 bases and J 3 bases; bases outside gene matches: 6. As DNA, the CDR3 is TGTGCCAGCAGCTGGGGGACTAGCGGTGAAGAGACCCAGTACTTC. Amino acids: CASSWGTSGEETQYF.

V and J are TRBV30 and TRBJ1-4; a possible D gene is TRBD1 (5 bases). The length of the CDR3 is 12 residues. V lost 2 bases and J 8 bases, leaving 9 bases between the germline ends. Germline CDR1 GTSNPN, CDR2 SVGIG (reference sequence). CDR3 DNA sequence: TGTGCCTGGAGTCTCAGGGAAGAAAAACTGTTTTTT. Its translation is CAWSLREEKLFF.

V and J are TRBV5-1 and TRBJ2-1, with D uncertain. Germline V lookup: CDR1 SGHRS, CDR2 YFSETQ. Trimming removed 1 base at V and 8 bases at J, with 7 bases between. The CDR3 spans 12 residues. The CDR3 nucleotides are TGCGCCAGCAGCTTGAGAGGATATGAGCAGTTCTTC. It specifies CASSLRGYEQFF.

The chain links TRBV4-2 to TRBJ1-5, with D perhaps TRBD1 (5 bases). This CDR3 has 15 amino acids. Looked up from germline, CDR1 is LGHNA and CDR2 is YNFKEQ. With 0 bases removed from V and 3 bases from J, the gap between germline ends came to 9 bases. In nucleotides, the CDR3 is TGTGCCAGCAGCCAAGATCTAGGGGTCAATCAGCCCCAGCATTTT. It is translated as CASSQDLGVNQPQHF.

The chain recombines TRBV6-1 with TRBJ2-7; a possible D gene is TRBD1 (6 bases). Trimming took 1 base from V and 3 from J, leaving 13 bases between them. Germline-derived CDR1 and CDR2 are MNHNS and SASEGT. The CDR3 covers 15 residues. CDR3 region: CASSEEWDTIYEQYF. The CDR3 DNA reads as TGTGCCAGCAGTGAAGAATGGGACACCATCTACGAGCAGTACTTC.

The chain recombines TRBV6-6 with TRBJ1-5, with 7 bases lining up with TRBD1. CDR3 length: 16 residues. The V gene's germline CDR1 is MNHNY and CDR2 SVGAGI (reference sequence). After removal of 6 bases from V and 7 bases from J, the junction contained 15 bases not matched to a gene. The CDR3, as DNA: TGTGCCAGCAGCCTCTGGGAGACAGGGACTTTCCAGCCCCAGCATTTT. It specifies CASSLWETGTFQPQHF.

This sequence joins TRBV2 and TRBJ2-1; D possibly corresponds to TRBD1 (6 bases). Deletions cut 7 bases from V and 3 bases from J, with 10 bases between. The CDR3 runs 13 residues. Germline CDR1 reads SNHLY; CDR2 reads FYNNEI. In DNA, the CDR3 is TGTGCCAGCACATTGGACAGCTACAATGAGCAGTTCTTC. It translates to CASTLDSYNEQFF.

The DNA of the CDR3 is TGTGCCACCAGAAGGATAGACAGGGAGCATGGCTACACCTTC. It codes for CATRRIDREHGYTF. The chain links TRBV15 to TRBJ1-2; 7 bases fit TRBD1. Germline assignment: CDR1 LNHNV and CDR2 YYDKDF (reference sequence). With V trimmed by 6 bases and J by 6 bases, 10 bases remained unmatched. This CDR3 region has 14 residues.

The genes are TRBV5-1 and TRBJ2-1; 11 bases line up with TRBD2. Trimming removed 0 bases from V and 8 bases from J; junction bases left unmatched: 7. Germline V gene sequence: CDR1 SGHRS, CDR2 YFSETQ. The CDR3 loop spans 16 amino acids. The CDR3 sequence is CASSLDLAGGRDEQFF. CDR3 coding DNA: TGCGCCAGCAGCTTGGACCTAGCGGGGGGCCGGGATGAGCAGTTCTTC.

This rearrangement joins TRBV30 to TRBJ2-3; 7 nucleotides match TRBD1. The junction had 12 bases not matched to a gene; V was cut back by 4 bases and J by 5 bases. This CDR3 spans 15 amino acids. Germline V gene data show CDR1 as GTSNPN and CDR2 as SVGIG (reference sequence). In nucleotides, the CDR3 is TGTGCCTGGAAGCCCCTGAGGGGGCAGGGAGATACGCAGTATTTT. As protein: CAWKPLRGQGDTQYF.

The chain joins TRBV14 to TRBJ2-5, with unresolved D. V gave up 3 bases and J gave up 4 bases, with 3 bases separating them. The CDR3 extends over 11 amino acids. From germline, CDR1 is SGHDN and CDR2 FVKESK. CDR3 nucleotide sequence: TGTGCCAGCAGCCACGGAGAGACCCAGTACTTC. This gives the protein CASSHGETQYF.

The chain joins TRBV28 to TRBJ1-1, with a possible D match to TRBD1 (5 bases). Looked up from germline, CDR1 is MDHEN and CDR2 is SYDVKM. The CDR3 sequence is 16 residues long. V was shortened by 2 bases and J by 0 bases, with 13 bases between the two germline ends. The CDR3: CASSLPGVAMNTEAFF. The CDR3, as DNA: TGTGCCAGCAGTTTACCGGGGGTCGCCATGAACACTGAAGCTTTCTTT.

V and J are TRBV4-1 and TRBJ2-7; TRBD1 aligns across 8 bases. The trim removed 3 bases at V and 1 base at J, leaving 5 bases unmatched. CDR1 and CDR2 (germline): MGHRA, YSYEKL. The CDR3 length is 15 residues. The CDR3 reads CASSQSTGVSYEQYF. CDR3 nucleotides: TGCGCCAGCAGCCAGTCGACAGGGGTTTCCTACGAGCAGTACTTC.